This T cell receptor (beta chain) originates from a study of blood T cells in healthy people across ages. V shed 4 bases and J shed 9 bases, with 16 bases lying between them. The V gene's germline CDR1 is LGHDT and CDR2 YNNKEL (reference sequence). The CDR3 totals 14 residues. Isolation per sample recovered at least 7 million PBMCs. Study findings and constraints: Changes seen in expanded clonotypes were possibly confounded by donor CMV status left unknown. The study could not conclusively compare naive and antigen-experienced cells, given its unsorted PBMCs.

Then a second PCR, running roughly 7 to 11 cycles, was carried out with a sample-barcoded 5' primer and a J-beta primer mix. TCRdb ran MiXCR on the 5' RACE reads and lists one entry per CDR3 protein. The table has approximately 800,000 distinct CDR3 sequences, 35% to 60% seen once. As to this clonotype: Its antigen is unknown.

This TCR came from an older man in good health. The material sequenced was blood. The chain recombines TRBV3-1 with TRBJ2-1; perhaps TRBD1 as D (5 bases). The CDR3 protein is CASSPLVRAGEQFF. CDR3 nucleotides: TGTGCCAGCAGCCCTCTGGTCAGGGCCGGTGAGCAGTTCTTC.